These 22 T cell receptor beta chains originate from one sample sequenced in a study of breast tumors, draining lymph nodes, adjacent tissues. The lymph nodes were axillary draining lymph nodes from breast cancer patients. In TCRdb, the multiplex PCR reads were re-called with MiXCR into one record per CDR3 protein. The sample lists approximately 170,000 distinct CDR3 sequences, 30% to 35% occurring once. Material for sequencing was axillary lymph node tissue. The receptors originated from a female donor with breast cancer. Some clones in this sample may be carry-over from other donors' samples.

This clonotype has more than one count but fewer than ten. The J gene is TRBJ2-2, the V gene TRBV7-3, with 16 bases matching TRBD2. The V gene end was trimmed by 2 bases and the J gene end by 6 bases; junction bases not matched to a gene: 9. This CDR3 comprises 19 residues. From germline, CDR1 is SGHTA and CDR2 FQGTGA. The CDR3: CASSLLGLAGGPNPGELFF. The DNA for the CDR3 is TGTGCCAGCAGCTTATTGGGACTAGCGGGGGGGCCAAACCCCGGGGAGCTGTTTTTT.

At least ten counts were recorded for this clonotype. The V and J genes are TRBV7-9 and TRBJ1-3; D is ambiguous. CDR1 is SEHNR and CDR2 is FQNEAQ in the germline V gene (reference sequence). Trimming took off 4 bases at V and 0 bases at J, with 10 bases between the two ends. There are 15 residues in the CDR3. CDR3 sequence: CASSYTETSGNTIYF. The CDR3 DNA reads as TGTGCCAGCAGCTATACTGAAACCTCTGGAAACACCATATATTTT.

The CDR3 DNA follows: TGCGCCAGCAGCTCCGGGACAGGGTGCGGTGGAAACACCATATATTTT. It codes for CASSSGTGCGGNTIYF. The chain couples TRBV5-1 to TRBJ1-3, with 9 bases identical to TRBD1. CDR1 is SGHRS, CDR2 YFSETQ, per germline. This CDR3 is built from 16 residues. Losses at the gene ends were 3 bases for V and 3 bases for J; bases not matched to a gene: 7.

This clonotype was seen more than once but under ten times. CDR3: CASMEGLSIQYF. In nucleotides, the CDR3 is TGTGCCAGCATGGAGGGGCTTAGCATTCAGTACTTC. The chain uses TRBV12-3 or TRBV12-4 and TRBJ2-4, with D possibly matching TRBD2 (6 bases). V dropped 7 bases and J dropped 9 bases, with 13 bases sitting between them. This CDR3 contains 12 residues.

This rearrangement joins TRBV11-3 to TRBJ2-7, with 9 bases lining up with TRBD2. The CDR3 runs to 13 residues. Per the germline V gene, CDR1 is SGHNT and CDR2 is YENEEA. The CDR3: CAPSSSGTYEQYF. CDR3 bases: TGTGCTCCCTCATCTAGCGGGACATACGAGCAGTACTTC.

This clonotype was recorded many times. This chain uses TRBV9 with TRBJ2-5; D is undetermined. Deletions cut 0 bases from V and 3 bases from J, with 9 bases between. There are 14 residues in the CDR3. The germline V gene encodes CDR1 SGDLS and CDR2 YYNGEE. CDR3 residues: CASSVEGSEETQYF. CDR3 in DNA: TGTGCCAGCAGCGTAGAAGGGTCGGAAGAGACCCAGTACTTC.

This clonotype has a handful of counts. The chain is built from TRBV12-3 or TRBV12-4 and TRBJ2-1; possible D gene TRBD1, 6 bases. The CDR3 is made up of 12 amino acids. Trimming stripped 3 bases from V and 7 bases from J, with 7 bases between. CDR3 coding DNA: TGTGCCAGCAGTTTCAGGGGTAATGAGCAGTTCTTC. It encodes CASSFRGNEQFF.

The CDR3: CSARLGGRGPQHF. Written as DNA, the CDR3 is TGCAGCGCCCGACTCGGGGGGCGAGGGCCCCAGCATTTT. V gene TRBV29-1 combines with J gene TRBJ1-5; possible D gene TRBD1, 6 bases. The CDR3 contains 13 residues. Trimming cost V 7 bases and J 9 bases, with 19 bases left between them. Germline lookup yields CDR1 SQVTM and CDR2 ANQGSEA.

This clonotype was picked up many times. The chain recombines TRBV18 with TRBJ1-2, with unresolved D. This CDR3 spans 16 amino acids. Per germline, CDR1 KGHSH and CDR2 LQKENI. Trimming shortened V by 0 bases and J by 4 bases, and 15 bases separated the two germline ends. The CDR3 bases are TGTGCCAGCTCACCACCAGCAGCAGGACCGAGCTATGGCTACACCTTC. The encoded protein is CASSPPAAGPSYGYTF.

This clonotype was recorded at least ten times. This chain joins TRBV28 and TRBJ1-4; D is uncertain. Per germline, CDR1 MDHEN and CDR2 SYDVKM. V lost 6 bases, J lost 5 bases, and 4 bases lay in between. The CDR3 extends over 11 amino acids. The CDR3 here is CASRRNEKLFF. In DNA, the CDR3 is TGTGCCAGCAGGAGAAATGAAAAACTGTTTTTT.

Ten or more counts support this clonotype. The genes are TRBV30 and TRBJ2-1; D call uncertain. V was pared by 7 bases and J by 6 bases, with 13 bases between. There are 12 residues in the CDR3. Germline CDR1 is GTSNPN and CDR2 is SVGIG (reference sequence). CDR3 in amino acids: CASLWVGNEQFF. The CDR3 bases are TGTGCCTCCTTGTGGGTGGGCAATGAGCAGTTCTTC.

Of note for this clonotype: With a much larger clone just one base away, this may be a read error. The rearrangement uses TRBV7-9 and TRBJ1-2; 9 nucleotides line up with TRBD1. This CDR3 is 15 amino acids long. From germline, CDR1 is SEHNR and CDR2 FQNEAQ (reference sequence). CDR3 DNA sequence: TGTGCCAGCAGCAGCCGGGACAGGGATCGGGCTGGCTACCCCTTC. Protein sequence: CASSSRDRDRAGYPF.

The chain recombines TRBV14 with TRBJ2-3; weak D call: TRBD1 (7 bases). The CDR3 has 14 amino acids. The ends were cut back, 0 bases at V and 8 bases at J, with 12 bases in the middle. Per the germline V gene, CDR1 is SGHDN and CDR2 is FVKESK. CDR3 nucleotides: TGTGCCAGCAGCCAAGACAGGGGGGATACTACGCAGTATTTT. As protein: CASSQDRGDTTQYF.

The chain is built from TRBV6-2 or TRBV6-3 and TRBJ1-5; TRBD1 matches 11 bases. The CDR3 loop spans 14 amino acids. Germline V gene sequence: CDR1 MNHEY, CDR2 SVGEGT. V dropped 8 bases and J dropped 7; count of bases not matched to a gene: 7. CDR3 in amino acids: CASFGQGAKQPQHF. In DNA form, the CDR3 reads TGTGCCAGCTTTGGACAGGGGGCAAAACAGCCCCAGCATTTT.

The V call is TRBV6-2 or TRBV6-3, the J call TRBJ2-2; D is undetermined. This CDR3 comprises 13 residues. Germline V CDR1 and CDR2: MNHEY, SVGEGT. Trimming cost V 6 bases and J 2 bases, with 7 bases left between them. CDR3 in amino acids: CASRLENTGELFF. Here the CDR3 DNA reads TGTGCCAGCAGATTGGAAAACACCGGGGAGCTGTTTTTT.

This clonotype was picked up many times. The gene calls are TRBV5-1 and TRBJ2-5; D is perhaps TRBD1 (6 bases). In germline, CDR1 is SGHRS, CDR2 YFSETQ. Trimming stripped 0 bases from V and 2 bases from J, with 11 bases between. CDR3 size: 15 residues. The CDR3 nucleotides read TGCGCCAGCAGCTTGGCGAGGGGGACACAAGAGACCCAGTACTTC. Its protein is CASSLARGTQETQYF.

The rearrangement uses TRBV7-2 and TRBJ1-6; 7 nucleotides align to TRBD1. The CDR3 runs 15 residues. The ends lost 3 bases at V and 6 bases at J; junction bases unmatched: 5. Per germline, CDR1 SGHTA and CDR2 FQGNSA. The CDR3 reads CASSFRGATNSPLHF. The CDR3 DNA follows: TGTGCCAGCAGCTTCAGGGGGGCAACTAATTCACCCCTCCACTTT.

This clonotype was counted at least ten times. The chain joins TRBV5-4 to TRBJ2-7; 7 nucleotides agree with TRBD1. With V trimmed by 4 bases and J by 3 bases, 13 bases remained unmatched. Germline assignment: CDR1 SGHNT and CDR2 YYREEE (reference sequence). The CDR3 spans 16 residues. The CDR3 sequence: CASSPEARDRVYEQYF. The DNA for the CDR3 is TGTGCCAGCAGCCCCGAGGCTAGGGACAGAGTCTACGAGCAGTACTTC.

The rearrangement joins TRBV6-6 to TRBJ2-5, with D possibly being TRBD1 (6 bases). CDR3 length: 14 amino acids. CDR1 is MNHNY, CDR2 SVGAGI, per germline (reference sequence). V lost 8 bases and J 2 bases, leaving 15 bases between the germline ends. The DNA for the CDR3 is TGTGCCAGCGTCCCTGGGGGCCATCAAGAGACCCAGTACTTC. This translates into CASVPGGHQETQYF.

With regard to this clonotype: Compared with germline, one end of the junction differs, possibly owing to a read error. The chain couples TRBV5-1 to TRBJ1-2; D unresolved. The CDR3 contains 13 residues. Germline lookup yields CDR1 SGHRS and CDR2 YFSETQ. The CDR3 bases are TGCGCCAGCAGCGGCGGGCAGACCTATGGCTGCACCTTT. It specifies CASSGGQTYGCTF. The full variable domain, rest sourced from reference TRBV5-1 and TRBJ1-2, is KAGVTQTPRYLIKTRGQQVTLSCSPISGHRSVSWYQQTPGQGLQFLFEYFSETQRNKGNFPGRFSGRQFSNSRSEMNVSTLELGDSALYLCASSGGQTYGCTFGSGTRLTVV.

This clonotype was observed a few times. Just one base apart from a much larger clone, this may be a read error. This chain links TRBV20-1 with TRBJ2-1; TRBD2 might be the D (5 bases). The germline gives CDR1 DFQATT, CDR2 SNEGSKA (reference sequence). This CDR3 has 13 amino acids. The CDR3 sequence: CSAKPSSYNAQFF. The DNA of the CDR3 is TGCAGTGCTAAACCTAGCTCCTACAATGCGCAGTTCTTC.

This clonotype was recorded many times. The CDR3, as DNA: TGCGCCAGCAGCTTGGAAGGGAGCTCCTACAATGAGCAGTTCTTC. Translating gives CASSLEGSSYNEQFF. V and J are TRBV5-1 and TRBJ2-1, with a weak D call TRBD2 (5 bases). The CDR3 sequence is 15 residues long. Per germline, CDR1 SGHRS and CDR2 YFSETQ. V was cut by 0 bases and J by 0 bases, with 7 bases left in between.